The 8 T cell receptor beta chains given below trace back to one sample, sequenced in a study of metastatic and nonmetastatic thyroid tumors. Ahead of thyroid surgery, no patient had received treatment of any kind. TCRdb redid the clone calls on the PCR reads using MiXCR. The data show 15,000 to 20,000 clones, approximately 28% seen once. The specimen was tumor tissue. The receptors here all came from a female donor with papillary thyroid cancer or a benign thyroid nodule (not recorded which). Some clones in this sample may be carry-over from other donors' samples.

J is TRBJ1-1 and V is TRBV11-2, with D possibly matching TRBD1 (6 bases). Germline loops: CDR1 SGHAT, CDR2 FQNNGV. The CDR3 is 15 amino acids. Deletions cut 2 bases from V and 7 bases from J, with 17 bases between. Written as DNA, the CDR3 is TGTGCCAGCAGCTTAACAACAGGGACACAAATTGAAGCTTTCTTT. Protein: CASSLTTGTQIEAFF. Complete variable domain (other parts from reference TRBV11-2 and TRBJ1-1): EAGVAQSPRYKIIEKRQSVAFWCNPISGHATLYWYQQILGQGPKLLIQFQNNGVVDDSQLPKDRFSAERLKGVDSTLKIQPAKLEDSAVYLCASSLTTGTQIEAFFGQGTRLTVV.

The chain employs TRBV3-1 and TRBJ2-7; no definite D call. V was cut by 6 bases and J by 7 bases, with 10 bases left in between. CDR3 length: 11 residues. The germline gives CDR1 LGHDT, CDR2 YNNKEL (reference sequence). CDR3 DNA: TGTGCCAGCAGTACATTTGGGGAGCAGTACTTC. Translating it yields CASSTFGEQYF.

This chain joins TRBV6-1 and TRBJ2-1; 8 bases fit TRBD2. V lost 8 bases to trimming and J lost 0 bases; unmatched junction nucleotides: 3. Germline V lookup: CDR1 MNHNS, CDR2 SASEGT. The CDR3 loop spans 14 amino acids. CDR3 sequence: CASQSGSSYNEQFF. The CDR3 DNA reads as TGTGCCAGCCAGAGCGGGAGCTCCTACAATGAGCAGTTCTTC.

Many counts were recorded for this clone. The V and J genes are TRBV12-3 or TRBV12-4 and TRBJ1-1; no clear D gene. The V end was cut by 3 bases, the J end by 6 bases, with 11 bases between. The CDR3 sequence is 13 residues long. DNA for the CDR3: TGTGCCAGCAGTTTCGGCACTTTCCCTGAAGCTTTCTTT. Translation: CASSFGTFPEAFF.

The V gene is TRBV11-2, the J gene TRBJ2-3; TRBD2 agrees at 9 bases. The CDR3 consists of 18 residues. V lost 5 bases and J lost 7; bases outside the gene matches: 19. Germline CDR1 and CDR2: SGHAT and FQNNGV. DNA for the CDR3: TGTGCCAGCAGCCCGCGACAGGTGGTAGGACTAGCGTCATATACGCAGTATTTT. Protein product: CASSPRQVVGLASYTQYF.

This clone was recorded at least ten times. J is TRBJ2-3 and V is TRBV10-3, with 11 bases aligning to TRBD2. This CDR3 is built from 16 residues. Germline lookup yields CDR1 ENHRY and CDR2 SYGVKD. Trimming at V came to 3 bases and at J to 5 bases, leaving 7 bases not matched to a gene. CDR3 in DNA: TGTGCCATCAGTGAACTACTAGCGGGAGCTGTAGATACGCAGTATTTT. Its translation is CAISELLAGAVDTQYF.

This clone was seen at least ten times. This chain links TRBV3-1 with TRBJ2-3, with TRBD1 identical over 8 bases. The junction had 6 bases not matched to a gene; V was cut back by 5 bases and J by 2 bases. The CDR3 covers 15 residues. Germline CDR1 and CDR2: LGHDT and YNNKEL (reference sequence). The CDR3 bases are TGTGCCAGCAGCTTAACAGGGGGTTACACAGATACGCAGTATTTT. This translates into CASSLTGGYTDTQYF.

This clone was seen ten or more times. It may be a read error: a sequence one base away is much more abundant. J is TRBJ1-1 and V is TRBV12-3 or TRBV12-4; no clear D. The CDR3 is 12 residues long. This CDR3 is CASSLWRAEALF. DNA of the CDR3: TGTGCCAGCAGTTTATGGAGGGCAGAAGCTCTCTTT.